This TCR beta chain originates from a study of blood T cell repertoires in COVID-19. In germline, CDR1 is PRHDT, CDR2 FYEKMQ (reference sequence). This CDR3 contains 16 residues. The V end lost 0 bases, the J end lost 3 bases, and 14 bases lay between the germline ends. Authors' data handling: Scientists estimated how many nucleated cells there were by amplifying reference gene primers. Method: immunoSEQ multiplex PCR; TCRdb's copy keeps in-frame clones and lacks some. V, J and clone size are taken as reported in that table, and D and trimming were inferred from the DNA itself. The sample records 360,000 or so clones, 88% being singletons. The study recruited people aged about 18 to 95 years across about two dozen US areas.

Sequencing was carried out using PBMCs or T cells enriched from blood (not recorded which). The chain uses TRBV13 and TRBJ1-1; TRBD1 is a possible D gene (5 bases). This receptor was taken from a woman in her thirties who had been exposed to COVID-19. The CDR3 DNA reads TGTGCCAGCAGCTTAGGGTTAAGGGCGGGGGACACTGAAGCTTTCTTT. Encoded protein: CASSLGLRAGDTEAFF.